This TCR beta chain was captured in a study of blood T cell repertoires in COVID-19. Study context: T cells, B-cell-depleted T cells, or PBMCs provided the cDNA or gDNA that served as material.

Original processing notes: Amplification of reference gene primers provided the estimated nucleated cell counts. Profiling relied on immunoSEQ multiplex PCR, and the TCRdb table lists in-frame clones only, not all of them. V and J calls and clone size come straight from that table; D and trimming were deduced from the DNA. The top ten clones hold around 1.8% of a sample with fewer than 350,000 clones, approximately 81% of them seen once. Those who participated ranged in age from roughly 18 to 100 years and resided in approximately 23 US areas. Cohorts were determined from participant-reported clinical history. Per the germline V gene, CDR1 is MGHRA and CDR2 is YSYEKL. This CDR3 is built from 15 residues. The ends lost 4 bases at V and 3 bases at J; junction bases unmatched: 5.

This receptor was obtained from a woman younger than 45 who had been exposed to COVID-19. This sequence joins TRBV4-1 and TRBJ2-7; TRBD1 matches 11 bases. Sequencing was carried out using PBMCs or T cells enriched from blood (not recorded which). The CDR3 DNA reads TGCGCCAGCAGCCTTGGGACAGGGGGTATCTACGAGCAGTACTTC. It specifies CASSLGTGGIYEQYF.